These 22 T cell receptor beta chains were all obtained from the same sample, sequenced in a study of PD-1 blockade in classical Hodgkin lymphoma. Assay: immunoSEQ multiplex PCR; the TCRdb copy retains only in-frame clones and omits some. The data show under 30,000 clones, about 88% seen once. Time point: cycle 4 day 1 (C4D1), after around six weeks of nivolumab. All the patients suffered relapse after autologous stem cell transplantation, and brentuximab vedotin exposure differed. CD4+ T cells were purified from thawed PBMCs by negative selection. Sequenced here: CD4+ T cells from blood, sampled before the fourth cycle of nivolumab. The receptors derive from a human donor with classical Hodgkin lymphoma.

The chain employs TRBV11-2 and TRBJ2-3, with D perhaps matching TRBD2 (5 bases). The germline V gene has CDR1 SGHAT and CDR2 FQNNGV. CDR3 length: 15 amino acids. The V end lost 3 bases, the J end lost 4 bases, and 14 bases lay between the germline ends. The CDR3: CASSFWSSPSDTQYF. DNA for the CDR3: TGTGCCAGCAGCTTTTGGTCTAGCCCATCAGATACGCAGTATTTT.

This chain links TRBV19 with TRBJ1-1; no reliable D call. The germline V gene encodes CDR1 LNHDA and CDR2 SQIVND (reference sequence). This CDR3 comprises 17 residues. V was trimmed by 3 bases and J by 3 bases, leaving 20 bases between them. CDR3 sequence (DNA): TGTGCCAGTAGTATTTCACATGGACTAGGGTCGGACACTGAAGCTTTCTTT. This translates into CASSISHGLGSDTEAFF.

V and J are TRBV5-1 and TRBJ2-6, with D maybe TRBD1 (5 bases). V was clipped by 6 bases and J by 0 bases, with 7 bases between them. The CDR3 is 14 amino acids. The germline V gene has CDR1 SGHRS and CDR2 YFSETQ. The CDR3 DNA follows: TGCGCCAGCACTGACAGCTCTGGGGCCAACGTCCTGACTTTC. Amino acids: CASTDSSGANVLTF.

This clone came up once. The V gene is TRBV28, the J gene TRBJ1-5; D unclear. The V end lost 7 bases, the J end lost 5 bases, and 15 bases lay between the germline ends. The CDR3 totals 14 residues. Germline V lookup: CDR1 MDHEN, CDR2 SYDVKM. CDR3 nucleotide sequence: TGTGCCAGCAAGTATTCGGGGTTGGATCAGCCCCAGCATTTT. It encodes CASKYSGLDQPQHF.

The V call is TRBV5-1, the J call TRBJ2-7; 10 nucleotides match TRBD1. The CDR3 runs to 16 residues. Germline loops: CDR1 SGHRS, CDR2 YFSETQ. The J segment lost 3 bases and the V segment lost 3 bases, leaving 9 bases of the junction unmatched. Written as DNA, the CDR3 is TGCGCCAGCAGCTCCGTGGGCGGGACAGGGGTCTACGAGCAGTACTTC. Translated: CASSSVGGTGVYEQYF.

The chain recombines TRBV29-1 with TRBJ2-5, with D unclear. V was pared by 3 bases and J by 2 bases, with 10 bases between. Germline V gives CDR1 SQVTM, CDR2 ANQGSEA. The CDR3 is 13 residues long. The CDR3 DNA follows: TGCAGCGTTGATAGGACGGATCAAGAGACCCAGTACTTC. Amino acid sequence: CSVDRTDQETQYF. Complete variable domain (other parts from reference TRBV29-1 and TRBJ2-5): SAVISQKPSRDICQRGTSLTIQCQVDSQVTMMFWYRQQPGQSLTLIATANQGSEATYESGFVIDKFPISRPNLTFSTLTVSNMSPEDSSIYLCSVDRTDQETQYFGPGTRLLVL.

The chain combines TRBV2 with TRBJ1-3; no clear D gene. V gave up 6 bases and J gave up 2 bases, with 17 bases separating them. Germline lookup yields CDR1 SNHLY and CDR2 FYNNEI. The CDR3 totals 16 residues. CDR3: CASRSYRGSTGNTIYF. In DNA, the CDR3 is TGTGCCAGCAGAAGTTATCGGGGATCAACTGGAAACACCATATATTTT. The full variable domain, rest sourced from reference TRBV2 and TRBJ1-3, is EPEVTQTPSHQVTQMGQEVILRCVPISNHLYFYWYRQILGQKVEFLVSFYNNEISEKSEIFDDQFSVERPDGSNFTLKIRSTKLEDSAMYFCASRSYRGSTGNTIYFGEGSWLTVV.

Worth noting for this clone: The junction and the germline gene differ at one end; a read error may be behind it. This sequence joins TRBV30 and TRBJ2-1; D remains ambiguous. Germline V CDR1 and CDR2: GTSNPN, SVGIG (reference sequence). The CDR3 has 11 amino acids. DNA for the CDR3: TGTGCCTGGAGTGTTGGGAATGGGCAGTTCTTC. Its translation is CAWSVGNGQFF.

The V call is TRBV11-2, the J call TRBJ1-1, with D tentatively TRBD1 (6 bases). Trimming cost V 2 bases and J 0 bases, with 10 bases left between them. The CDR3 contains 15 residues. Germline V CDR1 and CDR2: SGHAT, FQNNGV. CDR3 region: CASSLQGPLNTEAFF. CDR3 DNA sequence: TGTGCCAGCAGCTTACAGGGGCCTTTGAACACTGAAGCTTTCTTT.

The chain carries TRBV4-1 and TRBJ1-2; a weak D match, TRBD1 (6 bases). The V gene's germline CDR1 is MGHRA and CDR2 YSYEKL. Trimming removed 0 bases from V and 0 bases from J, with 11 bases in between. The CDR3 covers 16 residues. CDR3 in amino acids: CASSQDRTAANYGYTF. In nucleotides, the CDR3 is TGCGCCAGCAGCCAAGATCGGACAGCTGCTAACTATGGCTACACCTTC.

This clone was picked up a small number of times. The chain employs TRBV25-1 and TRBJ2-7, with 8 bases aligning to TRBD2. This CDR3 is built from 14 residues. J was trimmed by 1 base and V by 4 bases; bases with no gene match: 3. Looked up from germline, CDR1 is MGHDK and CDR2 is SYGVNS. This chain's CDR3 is CASSALADSYEQYF. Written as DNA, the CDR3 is TGTGCCAGCAGTGCACTAGCGGATTCCTACGAGCAGTACTTC.

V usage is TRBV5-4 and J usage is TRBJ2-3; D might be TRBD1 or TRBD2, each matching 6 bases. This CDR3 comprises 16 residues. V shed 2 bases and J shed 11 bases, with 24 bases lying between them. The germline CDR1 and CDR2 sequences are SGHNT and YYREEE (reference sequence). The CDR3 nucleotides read TGTGCCAGCAGCTTTCCCCGTGGGGGGCCTACGACTCGGCAGTATTTT. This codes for CASSFPRGGPTTRQYF.

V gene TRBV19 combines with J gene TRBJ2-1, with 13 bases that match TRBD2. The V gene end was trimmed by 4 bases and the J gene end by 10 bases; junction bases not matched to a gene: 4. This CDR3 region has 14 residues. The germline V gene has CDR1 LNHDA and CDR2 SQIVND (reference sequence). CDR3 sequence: CASSKTSGRTEQFF. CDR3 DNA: TGTGCCAGTAGTAAGACTAGCGGGAGGACAGAGCAGTTCTTC.

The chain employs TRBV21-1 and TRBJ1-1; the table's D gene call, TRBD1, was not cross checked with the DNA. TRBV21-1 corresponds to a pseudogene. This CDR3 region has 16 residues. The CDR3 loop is CASSKVTGKGSTEAFF. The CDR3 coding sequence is TGTGCCAGCAGCAAGGTGACAGGGAAGGGTAGCACTGAAGCTTTCTTT.

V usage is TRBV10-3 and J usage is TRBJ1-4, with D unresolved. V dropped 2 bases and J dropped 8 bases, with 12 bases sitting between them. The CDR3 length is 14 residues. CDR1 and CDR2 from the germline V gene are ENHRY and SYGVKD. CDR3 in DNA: TGTGCCATCAGTGAGGCCTCCCTAGGGGAAAAACTGTTTTTT. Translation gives CAISEASLGEKLFF.

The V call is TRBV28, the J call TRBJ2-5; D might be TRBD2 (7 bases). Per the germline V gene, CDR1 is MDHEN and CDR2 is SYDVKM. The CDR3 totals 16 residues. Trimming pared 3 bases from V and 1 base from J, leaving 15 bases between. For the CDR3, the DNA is TGTGCCAGCAGTTTTATGGGGGGGGGCCTCCAAGAGACCCAGTACTTC. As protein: CASSFMGGGLQETQYF.

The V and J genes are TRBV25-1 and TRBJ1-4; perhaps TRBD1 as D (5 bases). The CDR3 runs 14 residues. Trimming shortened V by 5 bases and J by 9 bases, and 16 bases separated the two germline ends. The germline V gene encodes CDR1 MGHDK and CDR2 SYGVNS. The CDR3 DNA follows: TGTGCCAGCAGTACGACCGGGACTGAGCAAAAACTGTTTTTT. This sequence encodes CASSTTGTEQKLFF.

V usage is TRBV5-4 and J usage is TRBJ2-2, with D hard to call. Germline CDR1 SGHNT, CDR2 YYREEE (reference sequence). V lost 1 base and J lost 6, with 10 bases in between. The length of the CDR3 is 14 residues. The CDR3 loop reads CASSLLSGAGELFF. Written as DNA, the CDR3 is TGTGCCAGCAGCTTGCTTAGTGGAGCCGGGGAGCTGTTTTTT. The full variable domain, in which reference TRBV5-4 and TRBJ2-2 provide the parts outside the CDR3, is ETGVTQSPTHLIKTRGQQVTLRCSSQSGHNTVSWYQQALGQGPQFIFQYYREEENGRGNFPPRFSGLQFPNYSSELNVNALELDDSALYLCASSLLSGAGELFFGEGSRLTVL.

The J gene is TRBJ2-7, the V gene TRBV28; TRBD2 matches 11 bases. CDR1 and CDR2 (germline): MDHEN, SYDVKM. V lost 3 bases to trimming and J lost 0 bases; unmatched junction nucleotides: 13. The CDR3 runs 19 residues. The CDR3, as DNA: TGTGCCAGCAGTTTCTCTGCTAGCGGGGGGCCCGTTCCCTCCTACGAGCAGTACTTC. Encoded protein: CASSFSASGGPVPSYEQYF.

CDR3 DNA: TGTGCCAGCAGTGAAGGGGGCTTAGGCAATCAGCCCCAGCATTTT. Protein product: CASSEGGLGNQPQHF. This sequence joins TRBV6-1 and TRBJ1-5; TRBD1 might be the D (5 bases). Germline values: CDR1 MNHNS, CDR2 SASEGT. The CDR3 covers 15 residues. V lost 1 base, J lost 2 bases, and 9 bases lay in between.

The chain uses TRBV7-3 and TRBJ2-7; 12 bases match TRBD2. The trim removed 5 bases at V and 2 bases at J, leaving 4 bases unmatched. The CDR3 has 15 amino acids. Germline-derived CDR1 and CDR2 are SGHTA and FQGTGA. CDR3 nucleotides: TGTGCCAGCAGCAAGTGGACTAGCGGGACCTACGAGCAGTACTTC. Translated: CASSKWTSGTYEQYF.

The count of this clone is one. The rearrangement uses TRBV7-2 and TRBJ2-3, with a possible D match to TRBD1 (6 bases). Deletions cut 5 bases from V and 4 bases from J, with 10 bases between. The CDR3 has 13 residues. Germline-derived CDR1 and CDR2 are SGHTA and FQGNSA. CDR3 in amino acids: CASSVQGSDTQYF. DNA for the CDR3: TGTGCCAGCAGCGTACAGGGTTCAGATACGCAGTATTTT.